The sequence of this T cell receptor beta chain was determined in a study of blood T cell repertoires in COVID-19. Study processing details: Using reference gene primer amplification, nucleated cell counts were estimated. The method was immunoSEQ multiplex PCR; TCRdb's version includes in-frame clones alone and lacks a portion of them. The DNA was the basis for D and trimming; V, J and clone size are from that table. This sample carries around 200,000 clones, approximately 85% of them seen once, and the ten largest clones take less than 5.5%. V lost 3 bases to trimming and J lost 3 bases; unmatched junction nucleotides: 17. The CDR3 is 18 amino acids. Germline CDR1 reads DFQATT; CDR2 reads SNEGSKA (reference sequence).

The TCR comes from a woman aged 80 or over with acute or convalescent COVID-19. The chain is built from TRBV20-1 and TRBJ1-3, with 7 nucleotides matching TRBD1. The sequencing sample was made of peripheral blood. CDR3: CSASSPIRDRILGNTIYF. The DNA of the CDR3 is TGCAGTGCTAGTAGTCCTATAAGGGACAGAATCCTTGGAAACACCATATATTTT.